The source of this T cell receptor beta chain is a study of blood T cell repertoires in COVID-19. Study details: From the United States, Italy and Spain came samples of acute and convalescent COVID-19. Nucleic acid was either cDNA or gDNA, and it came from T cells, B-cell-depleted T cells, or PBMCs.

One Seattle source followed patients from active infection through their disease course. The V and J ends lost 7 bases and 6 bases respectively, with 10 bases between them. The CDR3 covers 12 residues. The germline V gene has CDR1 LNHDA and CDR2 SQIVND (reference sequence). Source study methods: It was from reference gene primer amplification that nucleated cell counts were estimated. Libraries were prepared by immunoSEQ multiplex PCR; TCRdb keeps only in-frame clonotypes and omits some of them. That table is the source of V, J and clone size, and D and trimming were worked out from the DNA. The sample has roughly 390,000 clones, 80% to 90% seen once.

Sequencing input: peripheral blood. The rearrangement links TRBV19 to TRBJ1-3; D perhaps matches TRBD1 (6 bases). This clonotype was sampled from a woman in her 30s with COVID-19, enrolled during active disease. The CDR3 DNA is TGTGCCAGTACGGCAGGGGAAAACACCATATATTTT. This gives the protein CASTAGENTIYF.